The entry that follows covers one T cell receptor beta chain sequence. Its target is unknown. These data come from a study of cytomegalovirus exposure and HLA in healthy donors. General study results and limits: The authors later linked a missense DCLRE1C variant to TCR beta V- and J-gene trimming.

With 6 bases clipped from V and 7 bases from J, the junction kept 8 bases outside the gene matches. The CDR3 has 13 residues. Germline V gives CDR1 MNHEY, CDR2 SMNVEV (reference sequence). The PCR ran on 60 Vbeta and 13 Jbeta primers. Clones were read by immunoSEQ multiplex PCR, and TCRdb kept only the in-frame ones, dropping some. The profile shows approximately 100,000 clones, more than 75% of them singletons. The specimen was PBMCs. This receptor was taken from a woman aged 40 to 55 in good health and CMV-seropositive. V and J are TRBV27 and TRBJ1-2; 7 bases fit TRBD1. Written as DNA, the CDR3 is TGTGCCAGCAGCCAGACAGGGAAGGGTGGCTACACCTTC. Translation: CASSQTGKGGYTF.